This T cell receptor (beta chain) was recovered during a study of blood T cell repertoires in COVID-19. At the level of the study: The cDNA or gDNA used as material had been derived from T cells, B-cell-depleted T cells, or PBMCs.

This clone was observed a few times. Sequencing used immunoSEQ multiplex PCR; TCRdb keeps in-frame clones, though not all of them. The profile covers 150,000 to 200,000 clones, with 76% appearing a single time and about a sixth taken by the ten largest. Participants spanned ages roughly 18 to 95 years and resided in about two dozen US areas. Germline V gene sequence: CDR1 SGHNT, CDR2 YYREEE (reference sequence). V was clipped by 0 bases and J by 6 bases; unmatched bases: 5. This CDR3 comprises 15 residues. The clonotype comes from a woman aged 45-65 years with acute COVID-19. This sequence joins TRBV5-4 and TRBJ1-1; 10 nucleotides agree with TRBD1. The sequenced sample consisted of PBMCs or T cells enriched from blood (not recorded which). CDR3 residues: CASSLAGQGDAEAFF. The DNA for the CDR3 is TGTGCCAGCAGCTTGGCCGGACAGGGGGATGCTGAAGCTTTCTTT.